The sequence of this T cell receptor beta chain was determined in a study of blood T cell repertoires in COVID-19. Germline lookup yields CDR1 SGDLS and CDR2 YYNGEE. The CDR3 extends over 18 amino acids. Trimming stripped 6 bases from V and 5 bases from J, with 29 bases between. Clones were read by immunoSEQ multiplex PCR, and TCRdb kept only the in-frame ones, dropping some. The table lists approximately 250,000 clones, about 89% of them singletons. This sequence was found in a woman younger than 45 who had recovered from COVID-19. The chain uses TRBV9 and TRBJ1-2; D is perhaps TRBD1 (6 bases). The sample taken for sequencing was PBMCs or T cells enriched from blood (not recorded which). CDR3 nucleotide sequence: TGTGCCAGCACCCCTTCCGGGACAAGCGGGGGGGGTTCTTATGGCTACACCTTC. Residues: CASTPSGTSGGGSYGYTF.